These 24 T cell receptor beta chains were all obtained from the same sample, sequenced in a study of OX40 agonist ivuxolimab in advanced cancers. Receptors were amplified or captured by the immunoSEQ multiplex PCR assay. TCRdb holds this immuneACCESS table with in-frame rearrangements only. Some clones are missing; in checked studies, unresolved V genes explain under half, and the rest has no known cause. Within this sample are 52,000 or so clones, with 93% of them counted one time only. The ten largest make up roughly 18% of the sample. Specimen: CD4+ or CD8+ T cells sorted from blood, collected in a trial of the OX40 agonist ivuxolimab. The receptors were sampled from an adult with an advanced solid tumor such as melanoma, head and neck, liver or kidney cancer.

The CDR3: CASSSGQGAGQPQHF. The CDR3 coding sequence is TGTGCCAGCAGTTCCGGACAGGGGGCTGGTCAGCCCCAGCATTTT. The chain combines TRBV6-5 with TRBJ1-5, with 11 bases matching TRBD1. The germline V gene encodes CDR1 MNHEY and CDR2 SVGAGI. There are 15 residues in the CDR3. V trimming: 4 bases; J trimming: 6 bases; junction bases outside the gene matches: 5.

The chain links TRBV7-9 to TRBJ1-2; D might be TRBD1 (6 bases). Deletions cut 1 base from V and 1 base from J, with 10 bases between. CDR1 is SEHNR, CDR2 FQNEAQ, per germline (reference sequence). The CDR3 runs 15 residues. This chain's CDR3 is CASSLEEQGNYGYTF. In DNA form, the CDR3 reads TGTGCCAGCAGCTTAGAGGAACAGGGTAACTATGGCTACACCTTC.

The sample holds a few counts of this clone. This chain joins TRBV9 and TRBJ1-1; possible D gene TRBD1, 6 bases. Germline CDR1 SGDLS, CDR2 YYNGEE. This CDR3 is built from 13 residues. The V and J ends lost 3 bases and 5 bases respectively, with 11 bases between them. CDR3 coding DNA: TGTGCCAGCAGCGCTACAGGGCGTACTGAAGCTTTCTTT. Translated: CASSATGRTEAFF.

The chain uses TRBV28 and TRBJ2-7; D possibly matches TRBD1 or TRBD2 (5 bases each). The germline V gene has CDR1 MDHEN and CDR2 SYDVKM. Trimming removed 8 bases at V and 3 bases at J, with 14 bases between. The CDR3 covers 13 residues. CDR3 bases: TGTGCCAGCTTGGGGGTCGGGATCTACGAGCAGTACTTC. The encoded protein is CASLGVGIYEQYF.

The V call is TRBV25-1, the J call TRBJ1-2, with D possibly TRBD1 on 5 matching bases. This CDR3 spans 13 amino acids. V was pared by 5 bases and J by 9 bases, with 16 bases between. Germline V gives CDR1 MGHDK, CDR2 SYGVNS. CDR3 bases: TGTGCCAGCAGTCCCGGTGGGGCCGAGCGCTACACCTTC. Translated, it gives CASSPGGAERYTF.

V usage is TRBV28 and J usage is TRBJ2-4; D remains ambiguous. With 3 bases removed from V and 8 bases from J, the gap between germline ends came to 5 bases. CDR3 length equals 11 residues. Germline assignment: CDR1 MDHEN and CDR2 SYDVKM. The CDR3 sequence is CASSFTDIQYF. DNA of the CDR3: TGTGCCAGCAGTTTTACGGACATTCAGTACTTC.

The V gene is TRBV4-3, the J gene TRBJ1-1; tentative D call: TRBD1 (5 bases). The germline gives CDR1 LGHNA, CDR2 YSLEER. V lost 2 bases and J lost 0, with 10 bases in between. This CDR3 contains 15 residues. The CDR3 nucleotides read TGCGCCAGCAGCCAAAGTGGGACGGTGAACACTGAAGCTTTCTTT. It translates to CASSQSGTVNTEAFF.

This CDR3 reads CASSVDMAPLHF. The CDR3 DNA is TGTGCCAGCAGCGTAGACATGGCACCCCTCCACTTT. The chain carries TRBV9 and TRBJ1-6; no clear D. The V end was cut by 0 bases, the J end by 11 bases, with 6 bases between. CDR3 length: 12 amino acids. Germline V lookup: CDR1 SGDLS, CDR2 YYNGEE.

This sequence joins TRBV7-9 and TRBJ1-2; no firm D call. Germline V gene lookup returns CDR1 SEHNR and CDR2 FQNEAQ (reference sequence). This CDR3 is built from 13 residues. Trimming shortened V by 5 bases and J by 0 bases, and 7 bases separated the two germline ends. The CDR3 nucleotides are TGTGCCAGCAGCGCGGGTACTAACTATGGCTACACCTTC. The encoded protein is CASSAGTNYGYTF. Complete variable domain (other parts from reference TRBV7-9 and TRBJ1-2): DTGVSQNPRHKITKRGQNVTFRCDPISEHNRLYWYRQTLGQGPEFLTYFQNEAQLEKSRLLSDRFSAERPKGSFSTLEIQRTEQGDSAMYLCASSAGTNYGYTFGSGTRLTVV.

As DNA, the CDR3 is TGTGCCAGCAGCCTTCTCGGACAGAAGAACACTGAAGCTTTCTTT. Translation gives CASSLLGQKNTEAFF. V is TRBV14 and J is TRBJ1-1; D possibly corresponds to TRBD1 (6 bases). Germline assignment: CDR1 SGHDN and CDR2 FVKESK. Between the trimmed V and J ends, which lost 4 bases and 1 base, there was a span of 13 bases. CDR3 length: 15 residues. Drawing the rest from reference TRBV14 and TRBJ1-1, the complete variable domain is EAGVTQFPSHSVIEKGQTVTLRCDPISGHDNLYWYRRVMGKEIKFLLHFVKESKQDESGMPNNRFLAERTGGTYSTLKVQPAELEDSGVYFCASSLLGQKNTEAFFGQGTRLTVV.

V and J are TRBV5-6 and TRBJ1-6; D is ambiguous. Trimming stripped 0 bases from V and 6 bases from J, with 7 bases between. CDR3 length equals 14 residues. Germline CDR1 is SGHDT and CDR2 is YYEEEE. Here the CDR3 DNA reads TGTGCCAGCAGCTTGGCCAATGGTAATTCACCCCTCCACTTT. Its protein is CASSLANGNSPLHF.

The J gene is TRBJ1-2, the V gene TRBV7-8; TRBD1 aligns across 8 bases. V shed 3 bases and J 1 base; nucleotides not matched to a gene: 7. This CDR3 has 16 amino acids. From germline, CDR1 is SGHVS and CDR2 FQNEAQ. The CDR3 region is CASSLYQTGGNYGYTF. The DNA of the CDR3 is TGTGCCAGCAGCTTGTACCAAACAGGGGGTAACTATGGCTACACCTTC.

The gene calls are TRBV5-1 and TRBJ2-7; D possibly corresponds to TRBD1 (6 bases). V gave up 2 bases and J gave up 2 bases, with 11 bases separating them. Germline V gives CDR1 SGHRS, CDR2 YFSETQ. The CDR3 runs to 14 residues. The CDR3 DNA follows: TGCGCCAGCAGCTTACAGGGCGAACCCTACGAGCAGTACTTC. This gives the protein CASSLQGEPYEQYF.

The rearrangement uses TRBV15 and TRBJ2-1; 11 bases match TRBD2. The CDR3 is 16 residues long. V shed 1 base and J 1 base; nucleotides not matched to a gene: 0. Germline CDR1 and CDR2: LNHNV and YYDKDF (reference sequence). CDR3 nucleotides: TGTGCCACCAGCAGAGGACTAGCGGGGTCCTACAATGAGCAGTTCTTC. Its translation is CATSRGLAGSYNEQFF.

This chain connects TRBV9 to TRBJ2-7; a weak D match, TRBD2 (6 bases). V was trimmed by 0 bases and J by 2 bases, leaving 12 bases between them. This CDR3 spans 15 amino acids. Looked up from germline, CDR1 is SGDLS and CDR2 is YYNGEE. The CDR3 reads CASSVAGDSTYEQYF. CDR3 nucleotides: TGTGCCAGCAGCGTAGCTGGGGACTCAACCTACGAGCAGTACTTC. Full variable domain (missing parts from reference TRBV9 and TRBJ2-7): DSGVTQTPKHLITATGQRVTLRCSPRSGDLSVYWYQQSLDQGLQFLIQYYNGEERAKGNILERFSAQQFPDLHSELNLSSLELGDSALYFCASSVAGDSTYEQYFGPGTRLTVT.

This clone is a singleton in its sample. One junction end disagrees with the germline gene, perhaps due to a read error. This chain connects TRBV28 to TRBJ2-7; D is possibly TRBD2 (6 bases). Per the germline V gene, CDR1 is MDHEN and CDR2 is SYDVKM. CDR3 length: 15 amino acids. CDR3 sequence: CASRLSGTGAYEQYF. The DNA for the CDR3 is TGTGCCAGCAGATTATCCGGGACTGGCGCCTACGAGCAGTACTTC.

This sequence joins TRBV6-1 and TRBJ2-1; 9 nucleotides match TRBD1. After removal of 2 bases from V and 4 bases from J, the junction contained 6 bases not matched to a gene. CDR1 MNHNS and CDR2 SASEGT come from the germline V gene. There are 16 residues in the CDR3. The CDR3 reads CASSERGTGRYNEQFF. Written as DNA, the CDR3 is TGTGCCAGCAGTGAACGGGGGACAGGGAGATACAATGAGCAGTTCTTC.

The V gene is TRBV4-3, the J gene TRBJ2-2; the D gene is possibly TRBD1 (6 bases). The V and J ends lost 3 bases and 0 bases respectively, with 14 bases between them. The CDR3 extends over 17 amino acids. CDR1 is LGHNA, CDR2 YSLEER, per germline. This chain's CDR3 is CASSHTLQGSNTGELFF. DNA of the CDR3: TGCGCCAGCAGCCATACCCTCCAGGGGTCGAACACCGGGGAGCTGTTTTTT.

The V gene is TRBV28, the J gene TRBJ1-5; unclear D gene. CDR1 and CDR2 from the germline V gene are MDHEN and SYDVKM. Between the trimmed V and J ends, which lost 5 bases and 6 bases, there was a span of 20 bases. CDR3 size: 16 residues. The CDR3: CASSPDLGLPGQPQHF. CDR3 DNA sequence: TGTGCCAGCAGTCCCGATTTGGGTCTTCCGGGTCAGCCCCAGCATTTT.

The chain has TRBV2 and TRBJ2-3; D remains ambiguous. V lost 7 bases and J lost 2, with 10 bases in between. This CDR3 has 13 residues. Germline assignment: CDR1 SNHLY and CDR2 FYNNEI. This CDR3 is CASTPPPTDTQYF. In DNA, the CDR3 is TGTGCCAGCACCCCGCCCCCCACAGATACGCAGTATTTT. The whole variable domain, filled in from reference TRBV2 and TRBJ2-3, reads EPEVTQTPSHQVTQMGQEVILRCVPISNHLYFYWYRQILGQKVEFLVSFYNNEISEKSEIFDDQFSVERPDGSNFTLKIRSTKLEDSAMYFCASTPPPTDTQYFGPGTRLTVL.

V and J are TRBV7-9 and TRBJ2-1; D not certain. Trimming removed 0 bases from V and 5 bases from J, with 11 bases in between. Germline values: CDR1 SEHNR, CDR2 FQNEAQ (reference sequence). The CDR3 runs 15 residues. CDR3: CASSLALGRHNEQFF. The CDR3 DNA reads as TGTGCCAGCAGCTTAGCCCTAGGACGGCACAATGAGCAGTTCTTC.

This clone was observed a handful of times. The chain is built from TRBV2 and TRBJ2-7; D tentatively fits TRBD1 or TRBD2 (5 bases each). Germline V gives CDR1 SNHLY, CDR2 FYNNEI. Deletions cut 6 bases from V and 8 bases from J, with 11 bases between. The CDR3 is made up of 11 amino acids. CDR3 in amino acids: CASRLGTKQYF. In nucleotides, the CDR3 is TGTGCCAGCAGGCTAGGGACGAAGCAGTACTTC.

V is TRBV4-3 and J is TRBJ2-1, with D possibly matching TRBD2 (6 bases). In germline, CDR1 is LGHNA, CDR2 YSLEER. Trimming took off 2 bases at V and 8 bases at J, with 28 bases between the two ends. CDR3 length equals 19 residues. The CDR3 loop reads CASSQRTSFTGTDHDEQFF. CDR3 bases: TGCGCCAGCAGCCAACGTACTAGCTTTACCGGGACCGACCACGATGAGCAGTTCTTC.

The rearrangement uses TRBV7-2 and TRBJ1-1; D not resolved. CDR3 length: 14 residues. The V gene lost 2 bases and the J gene lost 8 bases, with 15 bases spanning the gap. The V gene's germline CDR1 is SGHTA and CDR2 FQGNSA. CDR3 sequence (DNA): TGTGCCAGCAGCTTATCACGGGCTAACGTAGAAGCTTTCTTT. Translating it yields CASSLSRANVEAFF.